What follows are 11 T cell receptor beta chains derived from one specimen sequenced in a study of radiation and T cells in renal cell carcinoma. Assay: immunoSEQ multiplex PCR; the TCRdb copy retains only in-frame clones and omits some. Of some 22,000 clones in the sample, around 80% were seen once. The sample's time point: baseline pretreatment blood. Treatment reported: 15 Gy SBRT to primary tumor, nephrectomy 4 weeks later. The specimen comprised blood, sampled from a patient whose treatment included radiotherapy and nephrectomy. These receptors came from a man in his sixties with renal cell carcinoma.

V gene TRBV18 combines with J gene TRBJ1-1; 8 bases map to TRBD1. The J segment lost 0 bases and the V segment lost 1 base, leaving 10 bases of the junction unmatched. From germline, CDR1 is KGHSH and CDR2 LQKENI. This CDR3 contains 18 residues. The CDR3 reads CASSPQRQGLGMNTEAFF. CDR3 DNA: TGTGCCAGCTCACCACAGAGACAGGGGCTGGGGATGAACACTGAAGCTTTCTTT.

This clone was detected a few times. The CDR3 region is CASSFDRMNTEAFF. As DNA, the CDR3 is TGTGCCAGCTCATTCGACAGGATGAACACTGAAGCTTTCTTT. The chain joins TRBV18 to TRBJ1-1, with TRBD1 as a possible D gene (6 bases). This CDR3 spans 14 amino acids. Between the trimmed V and J ends, which lost 5 bases and 0 bases, there was a span of 10 bases. Germline lookup yields CDR1 KGHSH and CDR2 LQKENI.

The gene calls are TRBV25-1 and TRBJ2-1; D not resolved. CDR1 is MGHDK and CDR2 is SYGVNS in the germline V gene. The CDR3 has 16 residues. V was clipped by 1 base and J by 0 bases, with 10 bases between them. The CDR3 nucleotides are TGTGCCAGCAGTGAATCGAGACGTAGCTCCTACAATGAGCAGTTCTTC. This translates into CASSESRRSSYNEQFF. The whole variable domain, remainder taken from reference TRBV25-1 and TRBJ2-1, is EADIYQTPRYLVIGTGKKITLECSQTMGHDKMYWYQQDPGMELHLIHYSYGVNSTEKGDLSSESTVSRIRTEHFPLTLESARPSHTSQYLCASSESRRSSYNEQFFGPGTRLTVL.

In DNA, the CDR3 is TGTGCCTGGGGAGAGGGGCGGGTCTTCACAGATACGCAGTATTTT. Translating it yields CAWGEGRVFTDTQYF. V is TRBV30 and J is TRBJ2-3; D could derive from TRBD1 or TRBD2 (5 bases each). The germline V gene has CDR1 GTSNPN and CDR2 SVGIG (reference sequence). The length of the CDR3 is 15 residues. V lost 5 bases and J 2 bases, leaving 17 bases between the germline ends. The whole variable domain, remainder taken from reference TRBV30 and TRBJ2-3, is SQTIHQWPATLVQPVGSPLSLECTVEGTSNPNLYWYRQAAGRGLQLLFYSVGIGQISSEVPQNLSASRPQDRQFILSSKKLLLSDSGFYLCAWGEGRVFTDTQYFGPGTRLTVL.

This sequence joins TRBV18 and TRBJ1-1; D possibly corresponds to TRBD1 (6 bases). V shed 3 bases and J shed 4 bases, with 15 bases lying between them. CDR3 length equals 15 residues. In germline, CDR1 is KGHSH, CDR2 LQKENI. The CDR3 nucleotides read TGTGCCAGCTCACCTCGAGGGGGGGCGGGCACTGAAGCTTTCTTT. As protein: CASSPRGGAGTEAFF.

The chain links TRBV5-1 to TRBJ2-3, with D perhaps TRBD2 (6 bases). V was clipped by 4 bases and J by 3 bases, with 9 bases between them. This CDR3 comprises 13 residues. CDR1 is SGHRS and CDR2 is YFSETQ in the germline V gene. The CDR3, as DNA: TGCGCCAGCAGCCCGACTAGAACAGATACGCAGTATTTT. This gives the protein CASSPTRTDTQYF.

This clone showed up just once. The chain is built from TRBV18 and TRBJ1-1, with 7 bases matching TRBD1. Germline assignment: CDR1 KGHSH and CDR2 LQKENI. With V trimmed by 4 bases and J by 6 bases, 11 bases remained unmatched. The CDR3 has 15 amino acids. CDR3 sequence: CASSQIRGQGAEAFF. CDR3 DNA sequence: TGTGCCAGCTCACAGATTAGGGGGCAGGGAGCTGAAGCTTTCTTT. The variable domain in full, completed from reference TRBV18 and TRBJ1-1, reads NAGVMQNPRHLVRRRGQEARLRCSPMKGHSHVYWYRQLPEEGLKFMVYLQKENIIDESGMPKERFSAEFPKEGPSILRIQQVVRGDSAAYFCASSQIRGQGAEAFFGQGTRLTVV.

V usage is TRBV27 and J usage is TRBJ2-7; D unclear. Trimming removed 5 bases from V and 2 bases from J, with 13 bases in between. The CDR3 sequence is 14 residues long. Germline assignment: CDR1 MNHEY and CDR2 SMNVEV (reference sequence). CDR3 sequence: CASSLRRATYEQYF. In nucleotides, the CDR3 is TGTGCCAGCAGTCTCAGACGGGCGACCTACGAGCAGTACTTC.

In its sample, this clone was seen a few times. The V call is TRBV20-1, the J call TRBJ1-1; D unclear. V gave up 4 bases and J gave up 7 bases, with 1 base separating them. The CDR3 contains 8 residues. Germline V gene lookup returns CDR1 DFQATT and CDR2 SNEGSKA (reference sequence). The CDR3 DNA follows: TGCAGTGCTAATGAAGCTTTCTTT. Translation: CSANEAFF.

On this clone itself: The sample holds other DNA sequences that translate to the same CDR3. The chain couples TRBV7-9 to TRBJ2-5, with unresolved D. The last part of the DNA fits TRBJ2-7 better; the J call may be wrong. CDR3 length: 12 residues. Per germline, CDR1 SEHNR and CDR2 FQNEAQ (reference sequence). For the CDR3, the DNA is TGTGCCAGCAGCTTAGGAGTCTACGAGCAGTACTTC. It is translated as CASSLGVYEQYF.

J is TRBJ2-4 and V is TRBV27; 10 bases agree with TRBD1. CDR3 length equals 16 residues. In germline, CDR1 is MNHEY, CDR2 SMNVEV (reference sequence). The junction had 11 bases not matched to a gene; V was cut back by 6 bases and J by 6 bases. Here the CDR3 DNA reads TGTGCCAGCAGCCAGATGACAGGGGGCTTGGGAAACATTCAGTACTTC. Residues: CASSQMTGGLGNIQYF.